This TCR beta chain was captured in a study of neoadjuvant anti-PD-1 for oral cavity cancer. Study-level information: Before surgery, most patients got three to four biweekly 3 mg/kg nivolumab doses.

Most PBMC samples had roughly 0.45 ug input DNA in six replicates. Method: immunoSEQ multiplex PCR; TCRdb's copy keeps in-frame clones and lacks some. Of roughly 15,000 clones in the sample, 60% to 65% were seen once. Cohort: HPV-negative, locally advanced oral cavity squamous cell carcinoma patients. Between the trimmed V and J ends, which lost 4 bases and 5 bases, there was a span of 11 bases. Looked up from germline, CDR1 is SNHLY and CDR2 is FYNNEI. The CDR3 runs 13 residues. Material: PBMCs, obtained before nivolumab (anti-PD-1) treatment. This clonotype was sampled from a person aged 40 to 85 with oral cavity squamous cell carcinoma. The chain joins TRBV2 to TRBJ2-5; D is possibly TRBD1 or TRBD2 (5 bases each). CDR3 in DNA: TGTGCCAGCAGTGGGGACCCTCGGGAGACCCAGTACTTC. This gives the protein CASSGDPRETQYF. The full variable domain, in which reference TRBV2 and TRBJ2-5 provide the parts outside the CDR3, is EPEVTQTPSHQVTQMGQEVILRCVPISNHLYFYWYRQILGQKVEFLVSFYNNEISEKSEIFDDQFSVERPDGSNFTLKIRSTKLEDSAMYFCASSGDPRETQYFGPGTRLLVL.